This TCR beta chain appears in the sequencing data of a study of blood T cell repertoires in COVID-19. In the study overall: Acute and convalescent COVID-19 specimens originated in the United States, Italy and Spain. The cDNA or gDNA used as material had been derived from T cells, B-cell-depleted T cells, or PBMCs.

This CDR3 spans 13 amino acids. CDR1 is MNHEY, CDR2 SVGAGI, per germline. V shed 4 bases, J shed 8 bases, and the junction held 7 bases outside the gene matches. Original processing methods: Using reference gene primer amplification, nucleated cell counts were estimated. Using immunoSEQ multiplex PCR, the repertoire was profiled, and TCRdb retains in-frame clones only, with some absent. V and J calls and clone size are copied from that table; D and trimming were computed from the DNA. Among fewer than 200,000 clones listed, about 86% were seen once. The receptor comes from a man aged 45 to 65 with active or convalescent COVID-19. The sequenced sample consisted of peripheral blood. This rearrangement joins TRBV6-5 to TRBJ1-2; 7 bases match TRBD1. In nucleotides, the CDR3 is TGTGCCAGCAGTTCAGACAGGGACTTAGGCTACACCTTC. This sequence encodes CASSSDRDLGYTF.